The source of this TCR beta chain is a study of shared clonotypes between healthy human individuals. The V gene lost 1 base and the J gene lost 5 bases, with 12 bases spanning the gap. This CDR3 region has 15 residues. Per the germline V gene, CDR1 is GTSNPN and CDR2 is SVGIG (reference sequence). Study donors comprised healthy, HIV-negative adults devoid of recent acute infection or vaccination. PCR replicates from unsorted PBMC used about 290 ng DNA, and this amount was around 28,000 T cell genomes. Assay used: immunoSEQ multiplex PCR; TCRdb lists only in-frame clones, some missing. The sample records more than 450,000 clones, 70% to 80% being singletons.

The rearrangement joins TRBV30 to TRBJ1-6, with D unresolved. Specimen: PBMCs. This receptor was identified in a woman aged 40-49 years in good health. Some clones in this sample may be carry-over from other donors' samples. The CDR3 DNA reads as TGTGCCTGGAGTGGTAGGGTGAGAAATAATTCACCCCTCCACTTT. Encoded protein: CAWSGRVRNNSPLHF.